These T cell receptor beta chains were read from a single sample in a study of shared clonotypes between healthy human individuals. Clones were sequenced by immunoSEQ multiplex PCR, and TCRdb holds only the in-frame ones, with some missing. The sample holds 450,000 to 600,000 clones, 79% seen once. Sequenced input: PBMCs. These receptors originate from a woman aged 40-49 years in good health. Some clones in this sample may be carry-over from other donors' samples. The CDR3 runs from the conserved cysteine through the conserved F or W. Fields, in order: clone size, V gene, D gene, J gene, CDR3 DNA, CDR3 protein. The D gene is left open where the match is weak. Size tells how often a clone was seen (once, few, many) or the class of an expanded clone, and some rows leave it out.

clone_size: NA
v_call: TRBV9
d_call: NA
j_call: TRBJ2-2
cdr3_nt: TGTGCCAGCAGCGGCGGGGCACCGCCGAACACCGGGGAGCTGTTTTTT
cdr3_aa: CASSGGAPPNTGELFF

clone_size: NA
v_call: TRBV28
d_call: NA
j_call: TRBJ2-1
cdr3_nt: TGTGCCAGCAGTTCTCCGAGTCGTGGTGAGCAGTTCTTC
cdr3_aa: CASSSPSRGEQFF

clone_size: NA
v_call: TRBV28
d_call: NA
j_call: TRBJ2-3
cdr3_nt: TGTGCCAGCAGTTTTGGTAACCCAGATACGCAGTATTTT
cdr3_aa: CASSFGNPDTQYF

clone_size: NA
v_call: TRBV28
d_call: NA
j_call: TRBJ2-1
cdr3_nt: TGTGCCAGCAGGGCAAGGGGGGCGGGTTACAATGAGCAGTTCTTC
cdr3_aa: CASRARGAGYNEQFF

clone_size: many
v_call: TRBV11-1
d_call: NA
j_call: TRBJ2-5
cdr3_nt: TGTGCCAGCAGCCTCGGAGTTGCAGAGACCCAGTACTTC
cdr3_aa: CASSLGVAETQYF

clone_size: NA
v_call: TRBV18
d_call: NA
j_call: TRBJ2-3
cdr3_nt: TGTGCCAGCTCAACCACTGTCCAGAACACAGATACGCAGTATTTT
cdr3_aa: CASSTTVQNTDTQYF

clone_size: NA
v_call: TRBV10-3
d_call: NA
j_call: TRBJ1-1
cdr3_nt: TGTGCCATCAGTTTGGAGGGGCCTGGCACTGAAGCTTTCTTT
cdr3_aa: CAISLEGPGTEAFF

clone_size: NA
v_call: TRBV2
d_call: TRBD2
j_call: TRBJ2-5
cdr3_nt: TGTGCCAGCAGGGATGGCGGGAGAGAAGAGACCCAGTACTTC
cdr3_aa: CASRDGGREETQYF

clone_size: NA
v_call: TRBV5-1
d_call: TRBD2
j_call: TRBJ2-2
cdr3_nt: TGCGCCAGCAGCTCGGGACTAGCCACCGGGGAGCTGTTTTTT
cdr3_aa: CASSSGLATGELFF

clone_size: NA
v_call: TRBV7-3
d_call: NA
j_call: TRBJ2-2
cdr3_nt: TGTGCCAGCAGCTTCCCCACCACCGGGGAGCTGTTTTTT
cdr3_aa: CASSFPTTGELFF

clone_size: NA
v_call: TRBV4-1
d_call: NA
j_call: TRBJ1-2
cdr3_nt: TGCGCCAGCAGCCAAGACTGGCAGGTCGGTCGCTACACCTTC
cdr3_aa: CASSQDWQVGRYTF

clone_size: few
v_call: TRBV6-6
d_call: NA
j_call: TRBJ2-1
cdr3_nt: TGTGCCAGCAGCCAGCCGGGCCGGTCCTACAATGAGCAGTTCTTC
cdr3_aa: CASSQPGRSYNEQFF

clone_size: NA
v_call: TRBV23-1
d_call: NA
j_call: TRBJ2-7
cdr3_nt: TGCGCCAGCATAGCGGGCAGGGGGCGCCTGTACGAGCAGTACTTC
cdr3_aa: CASIAGRGRLYEQYF

clone_size: NA
v_call: TRBV10-3
d_call: NA
j_call: TRBJ1-1
cdr3_nt: TGTGCCATCAGTGGAAACAGGCAAGCTTTCTTT
cdr3_aa: CAISGNRQAFF

clone_size: NA
v_call: TRBV9
d_call: NA
j_call: TRBJ2-5
cdr3_nt: TGTGCCAGCAGCGTAGCGGGGGTTGAGACCCAGTACTTC
cdr3_aa: CASSVAGVETQYF

clone_size: NA
v_call: TRBV7-2
d_call: TRBD2
j_call: TRBJ2-7
cdr3_nt: TGTGCCAGCAGCTTAATGGGGGGACTAGCGGAGCAGTACTTC
cdr3_aa: CASSLMGGLAEQYF

clone_size: NA
v_call: TRBV18
d_call: NA
j_call: TRBJ1-3
cdr3_nt: TGTGCCAGCTCCCCGGACAGTAGGCCGTCTGGAAACACCATATATTTT
cdr3_aa: CASSPDSRPSGNTIYF

clone_size: NA
v_call: TRBV28
d_call: TRBD1
j_call: TRBJ1-5
cdr3_nt: TGTGCCAGCAGTCCCTCGACAGGGGCCAATCAGCCCCAGCATTTT
cdr3_aa: CASSPSTGANQPQHF

clone_size: NA
v_call: TRBV5-5
d_call: NA
j_call: TRBJ2-1
cdr3_nt: TGTGCCAGCGGCTGGCGGCTCGCCAATGAGCAGTTCTTC
cdr3_aa: CASGWRLANEQFF

clone_size: NA
v_call: TRBV7-3
d_call: NA
j_call: TRBJ2-1
cdr3_nt: TGTGCCAGCAGGTATACAGGGTCTGATGAGCAGTTCTTC
cdr3_aa: CASRYTGSDEQFF

clone_size: NA
v_call: TRBV9
d_call: TRBD2
j_call: TRBJ2-1
cdr3_nt: TGTGCCAGCAGCCCCACCGGGACTAGCGGGACGTACAATGAGCAGTTCTTC
cdr3_aa: CASSPTGTSGTYNEQFF

clone_size: NA
v_call: TRBV6-5
d_call: NA
j_call: TRBJ2-3
cdr3_nt: TGTGCCAGCAGTTACCCGACAGAGACTAGCACAGATACGCAGTATTTT
cdr3_aa: CASSYPTETSTDTQYF